Each of the 20 T cell receptor beta chains below was sequenced from the same sample in a study of T cell responses to AZD1222 COVID-19 vaccine. The repertoire was sequenced with immunoSEQ multiplex PCR; TCRdb's copy has only in-frame clones and lacks some. The repertoire consists of roughly 100,000 clones, with roughly 89% occurring once and the leading ten covering 45%. Sequencing was performed on peripheral blood, taken on day 0 of AZD1222 vaccination. Receptors originate from an adult in good health.

The chain combines TRBV9 with TRBJ2-6; D call uncertain. Germline V lookup: CDR1 SGDLS, CDR2 YYNGEE. The CDR3 extends over 15 amino acids. V dropped 3 bases and J dropped 0 bases, with 7 bases sitting between them. The CDR3 is CASSAQSSGANVLTF. CDR3 sequence (DNA): TGTGCCAGCAGCGCCCAGAGCTCTGGGGCCAACGTCCTGACTTTC.

The chain couples TRBV27 to TRBJ1-1, with D tentatively TRBD1 (5 bases). CDR3 length: 14 residues. V was cut by 6 bases and J by 0 bases, with 11 bases left in between. Germline V gene data show CDR1 as MNHEY and CDR2 as SMNVEV (reference sequence). In DNA form, the CDR3 reads TGTGCCAGCAGCCGGACACTCATGAACACTGAAGCTTTCTTT. This gives the protein CASSRTLMNTEAFF.

J is TRBJ1-4 and V is TRBV7-9; D perhaps matches TRBD1 (6 bases). This CDR3 is 14 amino acids long. Germline V gene lookup returns CDR1 SEHNR and CDR2 FQNEAQ (reference sequence). Trimming pared 2 bases from V and 6 bases from J, leaving 10 bases between. CDR3 bases: TGTGCCAGCAGCTTAAACAGGGCAGATGAAAAACTGTTTTTT. Translation: CASSLNRADEKLFF.

The rearrangement uses TRBV6-6 and TRBJ1-3; D gene ambiguous. V was cut by 8 bases and J by 3 bases, with 8 bases left in between. The CDR3 is made up of 12 amino acids. Germline values: CDR1 MNHNY, CDR2 SVGAGI (reference sequence). The CDR3 is CASGQHGNTIYF. The CDR3 nucleotides are TGTGCCAGCGGGCAGCATGGAAACACCATATATTTT.

The chain links TRBV7-2 to TRBJ2-3; no clear D gene. CDR1 is SGHTA and CDR2 is FQGNSA in the germline V gene. V was pared by 5 bases and J by 4 bases, with 10 bases between. The CDR3 loop spans 13 amino acids. The CDR3: CASSVRASDTQYF. CDR3 coding DNA: TGTGCCAGCAGCGTCCGAGCCTCAGATACGCAGTATTTT.

The chain joins TRBV18 to TRBJ2-1, with 8 nucleotides matching TRBD2. Trimming cost V 3 bases and J 3 bases; bases outside gene matches: 1. CDR1 is KGHSH, CDR2 LQKENI, per germline. The CDR3 consists of 14 residues. The CDR3 loop is CASSPSGVYNEQFF. The CDR3 DNA reads TGTGCCAGCTCACCTAGCGGGGTCTACAATGAGCAGTTCTTC.

The V gene is TRBV28, the J gene TRBJ1-1, with D tentatively TRBD1 (6 bases). V lost 7 bases and J 5 bases, leaving 20 bases between the germline ends. Germline-derived CDR1 and CDR2 are MDHEN and SYDVKM. The CDR3 contains 15 residues. CDR3 region: CASTAPQEGETEAFF. The CDR3 bases are TGTGCCAGCACCGCCCCTCAGGAGGGGGAGACTGAAGCTTTCTTT.

CDR3 sequence (DNA): TGTGCCAGCAGCTTAGCCCCAGGGACCCGCAGCGAGCAGTTCTTC. Amino acid sequence: CASSLAPGTRSEQFF. The chain employs TRBV7-2 and TRBJ2-1; either TRBD1 or TRBD2 may fit D (5 bases each). V was shortened by 0 bases and J by 10 bases, with 16 bases between the two germline ends. This CDR3 spans 15 amino acids. The germline gives CDR1 SGHTA, CDR2 FQGNSA.

The sample holds one count of this clone. The V and J genes are TRBV28 and TRBJ2-7; 11 bases agree with TRBD1. Germline CDR1 and CDR2: MDHEN and SYDVKM. Losses at the gene ends were 6 bases for V and 3 bases for J; bases not matched to a gene: 4. CDR3 length: 14 amino acids. CDR3 in amino acids: CASSTGTGGYEQYF. The CDR3 nucleotides are TGTGCCAGCAGCACCGGGACAGGGGGCTACGAGCAGTACTTC.

The chain joins TRBV2 to TRBJ1-2; 7 nucleotides match TRBD1. The CDR3 runs 13 residues. Trimming took 7 bases from V and 8 from J; bases not matched to a gene: 10. CDR1 is SNHLY and CDR2 is FYNNEI in the germline V gene. CDR3 sequence reads: CASKRQGGGGYTF. DNA of the CDR3: TGTGCCAGCAAAAGACAGGGAGGGGGAGGCTACACCTTC.

In this sample, this clone turned up once. The rearrangement uses TRBV30 and TRBJ1-6; D uncertain. The germline gives CDR1 GTSNPN, CDR2 SVGIG (reference sequence). The CDR3 has 13 residues. With 3 bases removed from V and 7 bases from J, the gap between germline ends came to 10 bases. DNA for the CDR3: TGTGCCTGGAGCGAACAGCTCAATTCACCCCTCCACTTT. It is translated as CAWSEQLNSPLHF.

The rearrangement uses TRBV9 and TRBJ2-3; the D gene could be TRBD1 or TRBD2 (6 bases each). Trimming took off 0 bases at V and 2 bases at J, with 10 bases between the two ends. The CDR3 has 15 amino acids. Germline CDR1 SGDLS, CDR2 YYNGEE. The CDR3 sequence: CASSVVGGLTDTQYF. In DNA form, the CDR3 reads TGTGCCAGCAGCGTAGTAGGGGGGCTCACAGATACGCAGTATTTT.

The chain combines TRBV6-5 with TRBJ2-7; tentatively, D is TRBD1 or TRBD2 (6 bases each). V lost 0 bases and J lost 9, with 12 bases in between. The CDR3 loop spans 13 amino acids. CDR1 MNHEY and CDR2 SVGAGI come from the germline V gene. For the CDR3, the DNA is TGTGCCAGCAGTTACTCGGACAGAGCGGGGCAGTACTTC. The encoded protein is CASSYSDRAGQYF.

This clone has just one count. The chain links TRBV9 to TRBJ2-1; 8 bases map to TRBD2. The trim removed 1 base at V and 10 bases at J, leaving 16 bases unmatched. The CDR3 is 17 residues long. Germline V gene sequence: CDR1 SGDLS, CDR2 YYNGEE. CDR3 sequence reads: CASSVSGGARVDGEQFF. For the CDR3, the DNA is TGTGCCAGCAGCGTATCGGGAGGGGCCAGGGTTGACGGGGAGCAGTTCTTC.

The V call is TRBV6-5, the J call TRBJ1-5; perhaps TRBD1 as D (5 bases). V lost 2 bases, J lost 5 bases, and 10 bases lay in between. This CDR3 has 14 amino acids. Per the germline V gene, CDR1 is MNHEY and CDR2 is SVGAGI. The CDR3 loop is CASSYMQGDQPQHF. Here the CDR3 DNA reads TGTGCCAGCAGTTACATGCAGGGAGATCAGCCCCAGCATTTT.

This sequence joins TRBV10-3 and TRBJ2-1, with unresolved D. V was trimmed by 4 bases and J by 2 bases, leaving 6 bases between them. The germline CDR1 and CDR2 sequences are ENHRY and SYGVKD. The CDR3 has 13 residues. CDR3 sequence: CAISGLAYNEQFF. The CDR3 coding sequence is TGTGCCATCAGTGGATTGGCCTACAATGAGCAGTTCTTC.

The genes are TRBV6-6 and TRBJ2-7; possible D gene TRBD2, 5 bases. Trimming removed 5 bases from V and 4 bases from J, with 18 bases in between. The CDR3 has 15 amino acids. Germline loops: CDR1 MNHNY, CDR2 SVGAGI (reference sequence). CDR3 region: CASSPSSGRTYEQYF. The CDR3 DNA is TGTGCCAGCAGTCCCTCTTCGGGTCGGACTTACGAGCAGTACTTC.

J is TRBJ2-7 and V is TRBV6-5, with 7 bases lining up with TRBD2. Germline V lookup: CDR1 MNHEY, CDR2 SVGAGI. The junction had 10 bases not matched to a gene; V was cut back by 3 bases and J by 2 bases. This CDR3 has 16 amino acids. The CDR3 bases are TGTGCCAGCAGTTATTTAGGCGGGAGTGGAACCTACGAGCAGTACTTC. Translating gives CASSYLGGSGTYEQYF.

Only a few counts were recorded for this clone. One end of the junction fails to match germline, which may point to a read error. This rearrangement joins TRBV7-2 to TRBJ2-7, with D perhaps TRBD2 (6 bases). CDR3 size: 13 residues. CDR1 is SGHTA, CDR2 FQGNSA, per germline. CDR3 coding DNA: TGTGCCAGCAGCCTAGCTGGAGGGTACGAGCAGTACTTC. It translates to CASSLAGGYEQYF. Full variable domain (remainder filled in from reference TRBV7-2 and TRBJ2-7): GAGVSQSPSNKVTEKGKDVELRCDPISGHTALYWYRQSLGQGLEFLIYFQGNSAPDKSGLPSDRFSAERTGGSVSTLTIQRTQQEDSAVYLCASSLAGGYEQYFGPGTRLTVT.

The genes are TRBV6-5 and TRBJ2-7; D gene uncertain. Trimming cost V 2 bases and J 7 bases, with 12 bases left between them. Germline V gene data show CDR1 as MNHEY and CDR2 as SVGAGI. This CDR3 has 13 amino acids. The CDR3 region is CASSYDRGREQYF. DNA for the CDR3: TGTGCCAGCAGTTACGATAGAGGCAGAGAGCAGTACTTC.